Each of the 26 T cell receptor beta chains below was sequenced from the same sample in a study of identifying expanded T cells in peripheral blood. This table comes from immunoSEQ multiplex PCR, and its TCRdb copy is limited to in-frame clones, with some not included. In the table there are under 120,000 clones, about 89% of which are singletons. Material: blood. These receptors were obtained from a person between 18 and 70 years old in good health.

This clone was counted between two and nine times. Here the CDR3 DNA reads TGTGCCATCAGTGACAAGACCGGTAACAATCAGCCCCAGCATTTT. Translation: CAISDKTGNNQPQHF. J is TRBJ1-5 and V is TRBV10-3, with D uncertain. Germline CDR1 and CDR2: ENHRY and SYGVKD. The V and J ends lost 3 bases and 3 bases respectively, with 12 bases between them. This CDR3 spans 15 amino acids.

The rearrangement joins TRBV4-3 to TRBJ2-3; D is ambiguous. V lost 1 base to trimming and J lost 1 base, with 3 bases between them. The CDR3 covers 13 residues. Germline CDR1 reads LGHNA; CDR2 reads YSLEER. In DNA form, the CDR3 reads TGCGCCAGCAGCCAAGTTGGCACAGATACGCAGTATTTT. It specifies CASSQVGTDTQYF.

The table lists this clone with a few counts. The identical CDR3 is also encoded by other nucleotide sequences in the sample. The rearrangement joins TRBV5-6 to TRBJ1-2; D is undetermined. Trimming pared 0 bases from V and 4 bases from J, leaving 1 base between. CDR1 SGHDT and CDR2 YYEEEE come from the germline V gene. The CDR3 spans 11 residues. The CDR3 protein is CASSLGYGYTF. CDR3 nucleotide sequence: TGTGCCAGCAGCTTGGGCTATGGCTACACCTTC.

This clone was seen a handful of times. The J gene is TRBJ2-6, the V gene TRBV9, with a tentative D call TRBD1 (5 bases). Trimming took off 3 bases at V and 2 bases at J, with 9 bases between the two ends. Germline V gene sequence: CDR1 SGDLS, CDR2 YYNGEE. The CDR3 sequence is 15 residues long. The CDR3 loop reads CASSAPTAGANVLTF. Here the CDR3 DNA reads TGTGCCAGCAGCGCCCCGACAGCTGGGGCCAACGTCCTGACTTTC.

J is TRBJ2-7 and V is TRBV18; D not certain. In germline, CDR1 is KGHSH, CDR2 LQKENI. This CDR3 has 11 amino acids. V was clipped by 2 bases and J by 3 bases, with 2 bases between them. CDR3 residues: CASSPGYEQYF. As DNA, the CDR3 is TGTGCCAGCTCACCAGGCTACGAGCAGTACTTC.

V and J are TRBV4-1 and TRBJ1-3; weak D call: TRBD1 (6 bases). The V end lost 1 base, the J end lost 0 bases, and 7 bases lay between the germline ends. This CDR3 region has 15 residues. Per germline, CDR1 MGHRA and CDR2 YSYEKL. The CDR3 DNA sequence: TGCGCCAGCAGCCAAGGACAGGACTCTGGAAACACCATATATTTT. Translating it yields CASSQGQDSGNTIYF.

The CDR3 here is CSAPSGNTIYF. The CDR3 bases are TGCAGTGCCCCCTCTGGAAACACCATATATTTT. The chain has TRBV20-1 and TRBJ1-3; D is unresolved. The germline V gene has CDR1 DFQATT and CDR2 SNEGSKA (reference sequence). This CDR3 has 11 amino acids. V gave up 6 bases and J gave up 0 bases, with 3 bases separating them.

The chain recombines TRBV7-6 with TRBJ2-7, with unresolved D. Germline CDR1 is SGHVS and CDR2 is FNYEAQ. V lost 5 bases and J lost 6, with 14 bases in between. This CDR3 is 13 amino acids long. The CDR3 DNA reads TGTGCCAGCAGCCGGAGCTCAGTCGGCGAGCAGTACTTC. Translated: CASSRSSVGEQYF.

V gene TRBV7-2 combines with J gene TRBJ2-2; D assignment may be TRBD1 or TRBD2 (6 bases each). The CDR3 sequence is 15 residues long. The germline V gene has CDR1 SGHTA and CDR2 FQGNSA. V was clipped by 5 bases and J by 5 bases, with 15 bases between them. The CDR3 coding sequence is TGTGCCAGCAGCCCCTGGGGGGCGCGAACCGGGGAGCTGTTTTTT. Protein product: CASSPWGARTGELFF.

The chain joins TRBV5-5 to TRBJ1-5; D is undetermined. The CDR3 loop spans 15 amino acids. The V gene's germline CDR1 is SGHKS and CDR2 YYEKEE (reference sequence). The V and J ends lost 0 bases and 2 bases respectively, with 9 bases between them. CDR3 loop: CASSLGVPRNQPQHF. CDR3 nucleotide sequence: TGTGCCAGCAGCTTGGGGGTACCGCGCAATCAGCCCCAGCATTTT.

This sequence joins TRBV13 and TRBJ1-2, with D tentatively TRBD1 (6 bases). The germline V gene has CDR1 PRHDT and CDR2 FYEKMQ (reference sequence). V lost 5 bases and J 1 base, leaving 14 bases between the germline ends. The CDR3 has 15 residues. CDR3: CASSPRDTFNYGYTF. The CDR3 DNA is TGTGCCAGCAGCCCTAGGGACACCTTTAACTATGGCTACACCTTC.

The rearrangement links TRBV7-2 to TRBJ2-3; 13 bases fit TRBD2. After removal of 6 bases from V and 10 bases from J, the junction contained 10 bases not matched to a gene. The length of the CDR3 is 15 residues. Germline V gene lookup returns CDR1 SGHTA and CDR2 FQGNSA. Written as DNA, the CDR3 is TGTGCCAGCAGTTTCACTAGCGGGGGGGCTCACCCGCAGTATTTT. Its protein is CASSFTSGGAHPQYF.

The chain combines TRBV14 with TRBJ2-4, with no clear D. This CDR3 has 15 residues. Germline CDR1 SGHDN, CDR2 FVKESK. V was trimmed by 4 bases and J by 6 bases, leaving 16 bases between them. CDR3 region: CASSPPGTSRNIQYF. The CDR3 nucleotides are TGTGCCAGCAGCCCCCCGGGCACCTCTCGAAACATTCAGTACTTC.

This chain links TRBV5-6 with TRBJ2-3, with 13 bases aligning to TRBD2. CDR1 and CDR2 from the germline V gene are SGHDT and YYEEEE. Trimming took 0 bases from V and 3 from J; bases not matched to a gene: 7. CDR3 length equals 18 residues. The CDR3 reads CASSLAVLAGGRTDTQYF. CDR3 DNA sequence: TGTGCCAGCAGCTTGGCCGTACTAGCGGGGGGGCGGACAGATACGCAGTATTTT.

This chain joins TRBV7-2 and TRBJ2-7, with 10 bases identical to TRBD2. The CDR3 runs to 15 residues. V was pared by 5 bases and J by 0 bases, with 4 bases of the junction left unmatched. Germline CDR1 reads SGHTA; CDR2 reads FQGNSA. CDR3 nucleotides: TGTGCCAGCAGCCCGACTAGCGGGTACTCCTACGAGCAGTACTTC. Translated: CASSPTSGYSYEQYF.

The chain couples TRBV11-2 to TRBJ2-3, with D perhaps matching TRBD2 (6 bases). V dropped 3 bases and J dropped 0 bases, with 13 bases sitting between them. This CDR3 comprises 16 residues. Per germline, CDR1 SGHAT and CDR2 FQNNGV. The CDR3 nucleotides read TGTGCCAGCAGCTTGGTGGGGGGACTGAGCACAGATACGCAGTATTTT. It codes for CASSLVGGLSTDTQYF.

The chain combines TRBV5-4 with TRBJ1-4; D remains unclear. The germline V and J ends were trimmed by 1 base and 0 bases, with 7 bases remaining between them. Germline lookup yields CDR1 SGHNT and CDR2 YYREEE (reference sequence). The CDR3 extends over 15 amino acids. The CDR3 region has the DNA TGTGCCAGCAGCTTGATTGGGGCAACTAATGAAAAACTGTTTTTT. This codes for CASSLIGATNEKLFF.

The V and J genes are TRBV10-3 and TRBJ1-2; D is uncertain. From germline, CDR1 is ENHRY and CDR2 SYGVKD. Trimming pared 3 bases from V and 4 bases from J, leaving 21 bases between. CDR3 length: 17 amino acids. Here the CDR3 DNA reads TGTGCCATCAGTGATCCGCCCGATGACTTTGTTCGCTATGGCTACACCTTC. Translation gives CAISDPPDDFVRYGYTF.

This clone was counted a single time. CDR3: CASSLGGLGHLGYTF. CDR3 nucleotide sequence: TGTGCCAGCAGTCTCGGGGGTTTGGGACACCTCGGCTACACCTTC. V usage is TRBV6-5 and J usage is TRBJ1-2, with D possibly being TRBD1 (6 bases). The germline V gene has CDR1 MNHEY and CDR2 SVGAGI. V lost 5 bases and J 8 bases, leaving 21 bases between the germline ends. This CDR3 has 15 amino acids.

The chain recombines TRBV28 with TRBJ2-7; D call uncertain. The V end was cut by 4 bases, the J end by 7 bases, with 8 bases between. The CDR3 runs to 11 residues. Germline CDR1 reads MDHEN; CDR2 reads SYDVKM. The CDR3 loop reads CASSSTVEQYF. CDR3 sequence (DNA): TGTGCCAGCAGTTCCACGGTAGAGCAGTACTTC. Looking up the rest from reference TRBV28 and TRBJ2-7 gives the full variable domain: DVKVTQSSRYLVKRTGEKVFLECVQDMDHENMFWYRQDPGLGLRLIYFSYDVKMKEKGDIPEGYSVSREKKERFSLILESASTNQTSMYLCASSSTVEQYFGPGTRLTVT.

The rearrangement uses TRBV27 and TRBJ2-6; D is unresolved. The CDR3 runs to 14 residues. V dropped 6 bases and J dropped 4 bases, with 10 bases sitting between them. Germline V gene sequence: CDR1 MNHEY, CDR2 SMNVEV (reference sequence). CDR3 region: CASRGSYGANVLTF. The CDR3 DNA follows: TGTGCCAGCAGGGGCAGCTACGGGGCCAACGTCCTGACTTTC.

The V gene is TRBV10-2, the J gene TRBJ1-1; no clear D gene. V was cut by 10 bases and J by 2 bases, with 14 bases left in between. The CDR3 has 13 residues. Germline-derived CDR1 and CDR2 are WSHSY and SAAADI. In nucleotides, the CDR3 is TGCGCCACCCTAGCCCCACCCAACACTGAAGCTTTCTTT. This gives the protein CATLAPPNTEAFF.

The V call is TRBV7-9, the J call TRBJ2-7, with a weak D call TRBD2 (5 bases). V was trimmed by 3 bases and J by 7 bases, leaving 7 bases between them. CDR1 is SEHNR, CDR2 FQNEAQ, per germline (reference sequence). The CDR3 loop spans 11 amino acids. This CDR3 reads CASSFRREQYF. For the CDR3, the DNA is TGTGCCAGCAGCTTCAGGAGGGAGCAGTACTTC.

J is TRBJ2-1 and V is TRBV4-3, with D unresolved. Germline CDR1 is LGHNA and CDR2 is YSLEER. The CDR3 extends over 11 amino acids. V was cut by 3 bases and J by 3 bases, with 0 bases left in between. CDR3 protein: CASSHYNEQFF. CDR3 DNA: TGCGCCAGCAGCCACTACAATGAGCAGTTCTTC.

This clone came up once. The chain has TRBV2 and TRBJ2-5; no definite D call. Germline loops: CDR1 SNHLY, CDR2 FYNNEI. Trimming cost V 2 bases and J 4 bases, with 8 bases left between them. CDR3 size: 13 residues. The CDR3 region has the DNA TGTGCCAGCAGTGAAAATGGTGGAGAGACCCAGTACTTC. Translated, it gives CASSENGGETQYF.

The gene calls are TRBV6-6 and TRBJ2-3; 7 bases match TRBD2. In germline, CDR1 is MNHNY, CDR2 SVGAGI (reference sequence). The CDR3 consists of 13 residues. With V trimmed by 6 bases and J by 5 bases, 5 bases remained unmatched. The CDR3 reads CASRRGVEDTQYF. CDR3 nucleotide sequence: TGTGCCAGCAGACGGGGGGTGGAAGATACGCAGTATTTT.